The TCR beta chain under discussion was sequenced for a study of blood T cell repertoires in COVID-19. Sequencing was performed with immunoSEQ multiplex PCR; in TCRdb, only in-frame clones are kept and a portion is missing. The repertoire has fewer than 200,000 clones, approximately 85% of them found once; the top ten carry approximately 1.2%. V was clipped by 6 bases and J by 7 bases, with 7 bases between them. Germline values: CDR1 SNHLY, CDR2 FYNNEI. CDR3 size: 12 residues. The V gene is TRBV2, the J gene TRBJ1-6; D uncertain. The specimen was peripheral blood. The sequence derives from a man aged 60-69 years who had recovered from COVID-19. CDR3 sequence reads: CASRQTNSPLHF. CDR3 bases: TGTGCCAGCAGACAGACAAATTCACCCCTCCACTTT.